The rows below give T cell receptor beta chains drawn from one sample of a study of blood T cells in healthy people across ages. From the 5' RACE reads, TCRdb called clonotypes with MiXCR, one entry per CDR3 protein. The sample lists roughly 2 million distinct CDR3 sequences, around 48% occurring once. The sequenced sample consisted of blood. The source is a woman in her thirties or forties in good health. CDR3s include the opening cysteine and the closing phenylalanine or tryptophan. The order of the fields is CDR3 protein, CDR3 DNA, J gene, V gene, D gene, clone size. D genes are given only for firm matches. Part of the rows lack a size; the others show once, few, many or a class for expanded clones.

CDR3 protein: CASSKARYDAPSSYEQYF
CDR3 DNA: TGTGCCAGCAGCAAAGCCCGATACGATGCTCCTAGCTCCTACGAGCAGTACTTC
J gene: TRBJ2-7
V gene: TRBV21-1
D gene: .
clone size: .

CDR3 protein: CSARTGTANTEAFF
CDR3 DNA: TGCAGTGCCCGAACCGGGACAGCGAACACTGAAGCTTTCTTT
J gene: TRBJ1-1
V gene: TRBV20-1
D gene: TRBD1
clone size: .

CDR3 protein: CSAPSASGGGKTQYF
CDR3 DNA: TGCAGTGCTCCCTCCGCTAGCGGGGGTGGGAAGACCCAGTACTTC
J gene: TRBJ2-5
V gene: TRBV20-1
D gene: TRBD2
clone size: .

CDR3 protein: CASSYHNQETQYF
CDR3 DNA: TGTGCCAGCAGTTACCATAACCAAGAGACCCAGTACTTC
J gene: TRBJ2-5
V gene: TRBV27
D gene: .
clone size: .

CDR3 protein: CASSFFDRGVYNEQFF
CDR3 DNA: TGTGCCAGCAGTTTTTTTGACAGGGGGGTCTACAATGAGCAGTTCTTC
J gene: TRBJ2-1
V gene: TRBV12-3/TRBV12-4
D gene: TRBD1
clone size: .

CDR3 protein: CASSLVGGTPYNEQFF
CDR3 DNA: TGCGCCAGCAGCTTGGTTGGGGGGACGCCATACAATGAGCAGTTCTTC
J gene: TRBJ2-1
V gene: TRBV5-1
D gene: .
clone size: .

CDR3 protein: CASSLNRDRPLGYTF
CDR3 DNA: TGTGCCAGCAGCTTAAACCGGGACAGGCCCTTGGGCTACACCTTC
J gene: TRBJ1-2
V gene: TRBV7-9
D gene: TRBD1
clone size: few

CDR3 protein: CASSRQGHGYTF
CDR3 DNA: TGTGCCAGCAGCCGACAGGGGCATGGCTACACCTTC
J gene: TRBJ1-2
V gene: TRBV6-2/TRBV6-3
D gene: TRBD1
clone size: .

CDR3 protein: CASSFEGLNSPLHF
CDR3 DNA: TGTGCCAGCAGTTTTGAGGGCCTTAATTCACCCCTCCACTTT
J gene: TRBJ1-6
V gene: TRBV28
D gene: .
clone size: .

CDR3 protein: CSVGLGPYNEKLFF
CDR3 DNA: TGCAGCGTTGGGTTAGGGCCGTATAATGAAAAACTGTTTTTT
J gene: TRBJ1-4
V gene: TRBV29-1
D gene: .
clone size: .

CDR3 protein: CASSEIGGGLGSGANVLTF
CDR3 DNA: TGTGCCAGCAGTGAAATAGGGGGGGGCCTCGGCTCTGGGGCCAACGTCCTGACTTTC
J gene: TRBJ2-6
V gene: TRBV2
D gene: .
clone size: .

CDR3 protein: CASSTHRGNNEQFF
CDR3 DNA: TGTGCCAGCAGCACCCACAGGGGCAACAATGAGCAGTTCTTC
J gene: TRBJ2-1
V gene: TRBV7-9
D gene: TRBD1
clone size: few

CDR3 protein: CASSQDSSVGGRHEQYF
CDR3 DNA: TGTGCCAGCAGCCAAGATAGTTCCGTCGGGGGGCGTCACGAGCAGTACTTC
J gene: TRBJ2-7
V gene: TRBV3-1
D gene: .
clone size: .

CDR3 protein: CSVETDGRGEKLFF
CDR3 DNA: TGCAGCGTTGAAACGGACGGTCGGGGAGAAAAACTGTTTTTT
J gene: TRBJ1-4
V gene: TRBV29-1
D gene: .
clone size: .

CDR3 protein: CATSDPGLSYNEQFF
CDR3 DNA: TGTGCCACCAGTGATCCAGGCCTCTCCTACAATGAGCAGTTCTTC
J gene: TRBJ2-1
V gene: TRBV24-1
D gene: .
clone size: few

CDR3 protein: CATSTGRLGTDTQYF
CDR3 DNA: TGTGCCACCAGCACCGGACGGCTAGGCACAGATACGCAGTATTTT
J gene: TRBJ2-3
V gene: TRBV15
D gene: .
clone size: .

CDR3 protein: CASSLAIGGHEQFF
CDR3 DNA: TGTGCCAGCAGCTTAGCGATCGGGGGCCATGAGCAGTTCTTC
J gene: TRBJ2-1
V gene: TRBV7-9
D gene: .
clone size: .

CDR3 protein: CASSLSLTTLRTEQETQYF
CDR3 DNA: TGTGCCAGCAGCTTATCCCTTACCACCCTGAGGACAGAACAAGAGACCCAGTACTTC
J gene: TRBJ2-5
V gene: TRBV7-6
D gene: .
clone size: .

CDR3 protein: CASRIGPLSEQYF
CDR3 DNA: TGTGCCAGCAGAATCGGGCCTTTGAGCGAGCAGTACTTC
J gene: TRBJ2-7
V gene: TRBV12-3/TRBV12-4
D gene: .
clone size: few

CDR3 protein: CASSLAVGGTGYTF
CDR3 DNA: TGCGCCAGCAGCTTGGCCGTGGGAGGGACCGGCTACACCTTC
J gene: TRBJ1-2
V gene: TRBV5-1
D gene: .
clone size: few

CDR3 protein: CASSKVSPWNRVSEAFF
CDR3 DNA: TGTGCCAGCAGCAAAGTTTCGCCCTGGAACCGGGTCTCTGAAGCTTTCTTT
J gene: TRBJ1-1
V gene: TRBV21-1
D gene: .
clone size: .

CDR3 protein: CASSHLTGGGYNEQFF
CDR3 DNA: TGTGCCAGCAGTCACCTCACGGGGGGCGGCTACAATGAGCAGTTCTTC
J gene: TRBJ2-1
V gene: TRBV27
D gene: .
clone size: .

CDR3 protein: CASRMTGGGTDTQYF
CDR3 DNA: TGTGCCAGCAGGATGACAGGGGGGGGTACAGATACGCAGTATTTT
J gene: TRBJ2-3
V gene: TRBV6-1
D gene: TRBD1
clone size: .